This entry features one T cell receptor (beta chain) sequence. Its antigen is currently unknown. Trimming stripped 5 bases from V and 2 bases from J, with 13 bases between. The CDR3 contains 14 residues. CDR1 is MNHEY and CDR2 is SVGAGI in the germline V gene. The data originate from a study of shared clonotypes between healthy human individuals. Study results and caveats: Since donors were few, the genetic and exposure-history diversity represented was limited.

Generated by immunoSEQ multiplex PCR, the TCRdb table keeps only in-frame clones and is missing some. The top ten hold more than 0.95% of the sample, which has over 2 million clones, 85% to 95% seen once. Naive CD8 cells lacked CD45RO, underwent positive selection for CCR7 and left out terminally differentiated effector memory CD45RA+ cells. The rearrangement links TRBV6-5 to TRBJ2-7, with D perhaps TRBD2 (5 bases). The sequencing input was naive CD8+ T cells sorted from blood. This sequence was found in a man aged 18 to 29 in good health. The CDR3 here is CASSGRGLAYEQYF. As DNA, the CDR3 is TGTGCCAGCAGTGGAAGAGGACTGGCCTACGAGCAGTACTTC.